This T cell receptor (beta chain) was sequenced for a study of post-analysis software for immune sequencing data (dated by TCRdb to the mid-2010s). As for the study more broadly: Relapsing-remitting, secondary progressive and progressive-relapsing multiple sclerosis were recorded as disease courses, and subtype annotation was lacking for some patients. Patient repertoires were compared against roughly 11 previously published healthy control repertoires from donors aged 6 to 25 years. A subset of samples was prepared in parallel using single-end sample barcoding, then pooled and co-amplified after Illumina adapter ligation.

From the cysteine through the phenylalanine, the CDR3 covers 14 amino acids. Just the 42-base CDR3 DNA is kept, in frame starting at base 1. V and J lose 5 bases and 0 bases, and a span of 14 bases separates them. According to the germline V gene (reference sequence), CDR1 reads DFQATT and CDR2 reads SNEGSKA. A word on this clonotype: No antigen is known for it. The input lacks base qualities; no much larger clone sits a single base away.

TCR beta repertoires were profiled from peripheral blood of approximately 13 young patients with multiple sclerosis to demonstrate the VDJtools post-analysis software. The multiple sclerosis patients were children and adolescents ranging in age from 6 to 15 years. The library was obtained by PCR. Instrument used: Illumina HiSeq 2500. Unique molecular identifiers were incorporated into TCR beta cDNA libraries to reduce PCR and sequencing biases. Per 1 to 10 million input T cells, 500,000 or so cDNA molecules were obtained, such that each molecule approximated one T cell. The patient libraries were prepared and sequenced using the same protocol as the earlier healthy control dataset. Within a given batch, samples were prepared together, multiplexed and sequenced on the same HiSeq lane. In the paper's pipeline: Raw barcoded reads were processed with MIGEC, and single-read molecular identifier groups were discarded before consensus assembly and CDR3 extraction. Clonotype tables were post-analysed with VDJtools, normalizing diversity by down-sampling all datasets to the smallest sample size. In repertoire overlap clustering, CDR3 amino acid sequences, but not nucleotide sequences, were matched to correct batch-related cross-sample contamination. Starting from the raw public reads, TCRdb applied fastp trimming at Q25, assembled clones with MiXCR and retained in-frame beta chains. Entries that share a CDR3 protein sequence are merged under the most common genes and DNA. TCRdb, rather than the study authors, made the V and J calls. The sample profile shows more than 350,000 distinct CDR3 sequences; 35% to 45% of them were found once. The top ten hold 6% to 9% of the sample.

What the research found in general, with its limitations: Significantly higher frequencies in patients than in controls were found for five TRBV segments, including TRBV5-6, TRBV5-1 and TRBV20-1. Strong co-clustering of samples prepared in the same batch was shown by direct clustering with F measure, prompting a batch-effect correction. Normalized Chao1 diversity was significantly lower in multiple sclerosis patients than controls, suggesting substantial peripheral T-cell clonal expansion. The control group was slightly older than the multiple sclerosis patient group.

This receptor chain uses TRBV20-1 and TRBJ2-7; TRBD2 is a possible D gene, resting on 6 matching bases. The sequencing input was blood. This TCR was recovered from a girl aged 2 to 9 with multiple sclerosis. In nucleotides, the sequence is TGCAGTGCTTCGTCAGGGACTGACTCCTACGAGCAGTACTTC. Translated, this gives CSASSGTDSYEQYF.